This T cell receptor (beta chain) was identified during a study of T cell changes during pregnancy in multiple sclerosis. The protocol was immunoSEQ multiplex PCR, while the TCRdb copy is restricted to in-frame clones and leaves out a portion. Of 25,000 to 30,000 clones in the sample, under 90% were seen once. There are 18 residues in the CDR3. V gave up 2 bases and J gave up 5 bases, with 24 bases separating them. CDR1 and CDR2 (germline): MNHEY, SMNVEV (reference sequence). The clonotype was recovered from a female donor with multiple sclerosis, enrolled in a pregnancy study. The chain couples TRBV27 to TRBJ1-2, with a tentative D call TRBD1 (5 bases). This material consisted of CD8+ T cells from peripheral blood mononuclear cells, taken after pregnancy. DNA of the CDR3: TGTGCCAGCAGTTTAATCGGCAGGGCTGGGCGGACAATATATGGCTACACCTTC. This translates into CASSLIGRAGRTIYGYTF.